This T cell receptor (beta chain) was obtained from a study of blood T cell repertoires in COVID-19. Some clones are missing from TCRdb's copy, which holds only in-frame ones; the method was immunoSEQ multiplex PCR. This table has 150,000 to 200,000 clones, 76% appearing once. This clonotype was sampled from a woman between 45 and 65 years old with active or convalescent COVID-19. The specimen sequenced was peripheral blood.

CDR3 sequence (DNA): TGCAGCGCCGGACAGGTCTCCAATGAAAAACTGTTTTTT. Its protein is CSAGQVSNEKLFF. J is TRBJ1-4 and V is TRBV29-1; TRBD1 matches 7 bases. The germline gives CDR1 SQVTM, CDR2 ANQGSEA. V trimming: 7 bases; J trimming: 5 bases; junction bases outside the gene matches: 7. The CDR3 is made up of 13 amino acids.